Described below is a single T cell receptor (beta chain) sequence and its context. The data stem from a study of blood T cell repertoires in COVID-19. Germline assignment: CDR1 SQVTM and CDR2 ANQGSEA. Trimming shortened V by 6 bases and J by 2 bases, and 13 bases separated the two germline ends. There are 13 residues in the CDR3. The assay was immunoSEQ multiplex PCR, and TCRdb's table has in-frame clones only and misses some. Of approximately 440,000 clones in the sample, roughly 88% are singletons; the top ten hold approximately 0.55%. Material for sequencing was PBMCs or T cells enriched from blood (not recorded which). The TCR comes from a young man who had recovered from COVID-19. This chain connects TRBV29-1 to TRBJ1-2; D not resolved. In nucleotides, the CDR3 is TGCAGCGTGCGGGTTCCGGGCAACTATGGCTACACCTTC. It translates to CSVRVPGNYGYTF.